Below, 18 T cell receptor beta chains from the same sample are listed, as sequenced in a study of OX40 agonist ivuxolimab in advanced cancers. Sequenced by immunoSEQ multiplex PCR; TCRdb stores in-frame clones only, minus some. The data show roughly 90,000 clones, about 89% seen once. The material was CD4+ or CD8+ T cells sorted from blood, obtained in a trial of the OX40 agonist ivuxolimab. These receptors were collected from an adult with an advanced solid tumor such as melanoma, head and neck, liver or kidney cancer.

The CDR3 here is CASRDSFISGNTIYF. For the CDR3, the DNA is TGTGCCAGCAGGGACAGCTTTATCTCTGGAAACACCATATATTTT. V usage is TRBV6-1 and J usage is TRBJ1-3, with a tentative D call TRBD1 (6 bases). This CDR3 is 15 amino acids long. In germline, CDR1 is MNHNS, CDR2 SASEGT. Trimming took 6 bases from V and 0 from J, leaving 12 bases between them.

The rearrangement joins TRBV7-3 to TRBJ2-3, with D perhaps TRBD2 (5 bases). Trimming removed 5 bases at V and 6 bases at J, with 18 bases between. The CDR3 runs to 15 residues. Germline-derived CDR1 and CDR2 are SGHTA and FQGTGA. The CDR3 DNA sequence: TGTGCCAGCAGCCCCCGCGCGGCTAGCCCGGATACGCAGTATTTT. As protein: CASSPRAASPDTQYF.

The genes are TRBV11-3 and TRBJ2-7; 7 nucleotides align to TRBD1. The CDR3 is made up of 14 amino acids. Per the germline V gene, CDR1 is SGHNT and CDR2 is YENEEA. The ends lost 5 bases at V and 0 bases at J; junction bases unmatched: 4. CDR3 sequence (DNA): TGTGCCAGCAGCGAAGACAGGGACTCCTACGAGCAGTACTTC. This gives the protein CASSEDRDSYEQYF.

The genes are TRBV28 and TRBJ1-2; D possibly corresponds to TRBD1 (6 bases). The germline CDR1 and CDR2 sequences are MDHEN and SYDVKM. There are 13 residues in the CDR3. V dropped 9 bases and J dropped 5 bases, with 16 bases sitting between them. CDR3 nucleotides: TGTGCCAGTCGTGAGGGGGGGTCGTATGGCTACACCTTC. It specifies CASREGGSYGYTF.

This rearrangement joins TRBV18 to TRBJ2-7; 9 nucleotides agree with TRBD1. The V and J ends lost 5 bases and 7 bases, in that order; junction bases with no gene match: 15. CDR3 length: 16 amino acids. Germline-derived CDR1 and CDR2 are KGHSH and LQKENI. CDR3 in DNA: TGTGCCAGCTCATTAGGGACAGGGAACAACGCGTTTGAGCAGTACTTC. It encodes CASSLGTGNNAFEQYF.

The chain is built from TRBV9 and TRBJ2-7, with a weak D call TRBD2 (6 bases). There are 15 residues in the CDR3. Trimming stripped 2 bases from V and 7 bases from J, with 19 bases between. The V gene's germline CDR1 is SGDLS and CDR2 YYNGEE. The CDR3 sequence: CASSVFSGLASEQYF. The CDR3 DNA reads TGTGCCAGCAGCGTGTTCTCCGGGCTAGCGAGTGAGCAGTACTTC.

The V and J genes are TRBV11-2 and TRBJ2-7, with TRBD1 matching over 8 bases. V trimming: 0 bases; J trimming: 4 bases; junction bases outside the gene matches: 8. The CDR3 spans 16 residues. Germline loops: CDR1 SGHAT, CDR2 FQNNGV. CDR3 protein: CASSLEGGQALYEQYF. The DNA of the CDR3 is TGTGCCAGCAGCTTAGAAGGGGGACAGGCTCTATACGAGCAGTACTTC.

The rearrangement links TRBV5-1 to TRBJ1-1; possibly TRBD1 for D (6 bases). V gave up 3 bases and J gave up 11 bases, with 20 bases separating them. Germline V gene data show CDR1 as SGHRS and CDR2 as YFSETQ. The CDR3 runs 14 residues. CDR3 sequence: CASSSRDTGSVAFF. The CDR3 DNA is TGCGCCAGCAGCTCCCGGGACACCGGCAGTGTGGCTTTCTTT.

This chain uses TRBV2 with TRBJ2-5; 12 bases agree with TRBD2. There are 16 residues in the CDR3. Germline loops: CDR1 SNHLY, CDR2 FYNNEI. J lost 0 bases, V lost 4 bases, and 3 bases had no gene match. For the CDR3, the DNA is TGTGCCAGCAGTGGGACTAGCGGGACCTACCAAGAGACCCAGTACTTC. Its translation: CASSGTSGTYQETQYF.

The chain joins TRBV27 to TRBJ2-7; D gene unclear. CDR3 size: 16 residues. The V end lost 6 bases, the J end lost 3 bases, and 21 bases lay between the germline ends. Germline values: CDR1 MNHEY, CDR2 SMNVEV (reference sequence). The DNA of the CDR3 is TGTGCCAGCAGGCCCGTGTTGGACGATACTCACTACGAGCAGTACTTC. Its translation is CASRPVLDDTHYEQYF.

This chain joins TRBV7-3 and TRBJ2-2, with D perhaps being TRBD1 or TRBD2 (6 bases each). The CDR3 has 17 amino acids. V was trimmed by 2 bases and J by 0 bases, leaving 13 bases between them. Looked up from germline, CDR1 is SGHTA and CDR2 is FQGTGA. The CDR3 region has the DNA TGTGCCAGCAGCTTAGGGGGCGGAGGGTCGAACACCGGGGAGCTGTTTTTT. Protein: CASSLGGGGSNTGELFF.

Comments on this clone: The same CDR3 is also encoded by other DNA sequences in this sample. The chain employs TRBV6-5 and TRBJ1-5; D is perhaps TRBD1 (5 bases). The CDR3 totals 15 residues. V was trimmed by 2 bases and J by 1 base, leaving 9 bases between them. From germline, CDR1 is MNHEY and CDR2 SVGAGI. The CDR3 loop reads CASSYLGDSNQPQHF. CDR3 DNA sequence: TGTGCCAGCAGTTACCTAGGGGACAGCAATCAGCCCCAGCATTTT.

CDR3 protein: CSGSGLAGSEQFF. CDR3 nucleotide sequence: TGCAGCGGGTCGGGACTAGCGGGCTCTGAGCAGTTCTTC. The chain uses TRBV29-1 and TRBJ2-1; 12 nucleotides agree with TRBD2. The V segment lost 7 bases and the J segment 9 bases; nucleotides outside the gene matches: 7. This CDR3 contains 13 residues. The germline gives CDR1 SQVTM, CDR2 ANQGSEA.

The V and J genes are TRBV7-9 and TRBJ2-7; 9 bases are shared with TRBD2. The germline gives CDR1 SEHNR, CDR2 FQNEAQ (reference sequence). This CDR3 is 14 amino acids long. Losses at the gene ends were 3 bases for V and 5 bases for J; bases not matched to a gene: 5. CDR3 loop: CASSLTSGAHEQYF. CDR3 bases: TGTGCCAGCAGCTTGACTAGCGGAGCCCACGAGCAGTACTTC.

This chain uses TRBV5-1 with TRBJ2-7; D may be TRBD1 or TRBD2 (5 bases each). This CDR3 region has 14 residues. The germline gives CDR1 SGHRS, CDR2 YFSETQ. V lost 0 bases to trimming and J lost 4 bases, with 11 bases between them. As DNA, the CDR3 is TGCGCCAGCAGCTTGGGCATCGGGGCATACGAGCAGTACTTC. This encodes CASSLGIGAYEQYF.

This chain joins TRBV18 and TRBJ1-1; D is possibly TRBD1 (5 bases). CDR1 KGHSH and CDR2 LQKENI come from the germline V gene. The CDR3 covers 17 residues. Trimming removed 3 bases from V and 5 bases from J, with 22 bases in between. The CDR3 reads CASSPIGNRGVRTEAFF. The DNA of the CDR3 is TGTGCCAGCTCACCGATCGGGAACAGAGGGGTGAGGACTGAAGCTTTCTTT.

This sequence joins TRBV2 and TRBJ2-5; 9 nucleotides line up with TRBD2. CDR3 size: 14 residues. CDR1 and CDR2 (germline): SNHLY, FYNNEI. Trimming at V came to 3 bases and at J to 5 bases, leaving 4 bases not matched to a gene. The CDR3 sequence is CASSDGTSLETQYF. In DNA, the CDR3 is TGTGCCAGCAGTGATGGGACTAGCCTGGAGACCCAGTACTTC.

The CDR3 here is CASTEGLAGGNEQFF. The CDR3 DNA is TGTGCCAGCACGGAAGGACTAGCGGGAGGCAATGAGCAGTTCTTC. The chain recombines TRBV6-1 with TRBJ2-1; 14 nucleotides match TRBD2. Trimming removed 7 bases from V and 6 bases from J; junction bases left unmatched: 5. The CDR3 consists of 15 residues. CDR1 is MNHNS, CDR2 SASEGT, per germline.